Listed below are T cell receptor beta chains from one sample, sequenced in a study of blood T cell repertoires in COVID-19. Produced via immunoSEQ multiplex PCR; TCRdb's table is partial and in-frame only. The table shows some 300,000 clones, with approximately 89% occurring only once. Material for sequencing was peripheral blood. These receptors all stem from a woman in her 30s who had recovered from COVID-19. Each CDR3 is given with its conserved first and last residue. D genes are given only for firm matches. Size values are once, few and many counts, or a class for expanded clones, and some rows have none.

J gene,D gene,clone size,V gene,CDR3 protein,CDR3 DNA
TRBJ2-1,TRBD2,NA,TRBV11-1,CASSLNSAGDNEQFF,TGTGCCAGCAGCTTAAATTCGGCGGGGGACAATGAGCAGTTCTTC
TRBJ1-6,TRBD1,NA,TRBV3-1/TRBV3-2,CASSHLTGDSPLHF,TGTGCCAGCAGCCACCTAACAGGGGATTCACCCCTCCACTTT
TRBJ1-5,NA,NA,TRBV2,CASSGQANQPQHF,TGTGCCAGCAGTGGACAGGCCAATCAGCCCCAGCATTTT
TRBJ1-2,NA,NA,TRBV6-5,CASSYSLSRGNGYTF,TGTGCCAGCAGTTACTCTCTCTCCAGGGGTAACGGCTACACCTTC
TRBJ2-7,TRBD1,NA,TRBV4-2,CASSQALGQGYEQYF,TGTGCCAGCAGCCAAGCCCTAGGACAGGGATACGAGCAGTACTTC
TRBJ1-1,NA,NA,TRBV6-6,CASSYATGEAFF,TGTGCCAGCAGTTACGCAACAGGCGAAGCTTTCTTT
TRBJ1-5,NA,NA,TRBV21-1,CASDRGPNSNQPQHF,TGTGCCAGCGACAGGGGGCCGAATAGCAATCAGCCCCAGCATTTT
TRBJ2-7,TRBD1,NA,TRBV19,CASSIDAGQGIYEQYF,TGTGCCAGTAGTATAGACGCGGGACAGGGAATCTACGAGCAGTACTTC
TRBJ1-2,TRBD1,NA,TRBV18,CASSPGQGTYGYTF,TGTGCCAGCTCACCCGGACAGGGAACCTATGGCTACACCTTC
TRBJ2-1,NA,NA,TRBV2,CASSGTVSSYNEQFF,TGTGCCAGCAGTGGAACAGTTAGCTCCTACAATGAGCAGTTCTTC
TRBJ2-1,TRBD2,NA,TRBV11-2,CASSLVGGGYNEQFF,TGTGCCAGCAGCTTAGTGGGCGGGGGCTACAATGAGCAGTTCTTC
TRBJ1-1,NA,NA,TRBV3-1/TRBV3-2,CASSPRGGSEAFF,TGTGCCAGCAGCCCGAGGGGGGGCTCTGAAGCTTTCTTT
TRBJ1-4,NA,once,TRBV28,CASSFSAGENEKLFF,TGTGCCAGCAGTTTTAGCGCAGGGGAGAATGAAAAACTGTTTTTT
TRBJ1-1,TRBD1,NA,TRBV19,CASTRDRDETEAFF,TGTGCCAGTACCAGGGACAGGGATGAAACTGAAGCTTTCTTT
TRBJ2-3,NA,NA,TRBV27,CASISRGWDTQYF,TGTGCCAGCATCAGCCGGGGGTGGGATACGCAGTATTTT
TRBJ2-7,TRBD1,NA,TRBV5-5,CASSFPRQGDSEQYF,TGTGCCAGCAGCTTCCCGAGACAGGGAGACTCCGAGCAGTACTTC
TRBJ1-2,NA,NA,TRBV5-8,CASSLGFGSGYTF,TGTGCCAGCAGCTTGGGATTCGGTTCTGGCTACACCTTC
TRBJ1-1,NA,NA,TRBV5-1,CASREQLGNTEAFF,TGCGCCAGCAGGGAACAGCTGGGGAACACTGAAGCTTTCTTT
TRBJ2-7,TRBD2,once,TRBV19,CASSAGLAVSLYEQYF,TGTGCCAGTAGTGCGGGACTAGCGGTCTCCCTCTACGAGCAGTACTTC
TRBJ2-7,NA,NA,TRBV10-3,CAISLTGQQYF,TGTGCCATCAGCTTAACAGGTCAGCAGTACTTC
TRBJ1-1,NA,NA,TRBV4-2,CASSHRDMNTEAFF,TGTGCCAGCAGCCATAGAGACATGAACACTGAAGCTTTCTTT
TRBJ2-3,NA,NA,TRBV7-9,CASRSSDTQYF,TGTGCCAGCAGATCTAGTGATACGCAGTATTTT
TRBJ2-1,NA,NA,TRBV23-1,CASSQSRRVHEQFF,TGCGCCAGCAGTCAATCGCGGCGGGTGCATGAGCAGTTCTTC
TRBJ2-3,NA,NA,TRBV7-3,CASSLTRSGEASTDTQYF,TGTGCCAGCAGCTTAACCCGCTCGGGGGAGGCTAGCACAGATACGCAGTATTTT
TRBJ1-1,NA,NA,TRBV21-1,CASSKDRRTDPPSKWAGEAFF,TGTGCCAGCAGCAAAGATCGGAGGACCGACCCCCCTTCAAAATGGGCGGGGGAAGCTTTCTTT